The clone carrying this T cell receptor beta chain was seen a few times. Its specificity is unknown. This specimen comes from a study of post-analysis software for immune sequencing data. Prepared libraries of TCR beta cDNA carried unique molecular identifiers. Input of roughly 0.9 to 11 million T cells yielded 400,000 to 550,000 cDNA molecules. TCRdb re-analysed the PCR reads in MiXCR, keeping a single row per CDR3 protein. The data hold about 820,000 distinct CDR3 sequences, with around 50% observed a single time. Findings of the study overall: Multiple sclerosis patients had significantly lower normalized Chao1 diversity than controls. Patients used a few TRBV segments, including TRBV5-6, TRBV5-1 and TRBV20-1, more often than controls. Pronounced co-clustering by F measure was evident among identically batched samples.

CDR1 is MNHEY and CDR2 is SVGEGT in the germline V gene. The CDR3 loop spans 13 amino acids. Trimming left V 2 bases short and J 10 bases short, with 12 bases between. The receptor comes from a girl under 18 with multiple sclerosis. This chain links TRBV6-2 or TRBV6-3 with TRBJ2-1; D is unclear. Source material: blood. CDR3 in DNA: TGTGCCAGCAGTTACGGAGTCCGAGCGGAGCAGTTCTTC. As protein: CASSYGVRAEQFF.